The T cell receptor (beta chain) described here comes from a study of beta chain features in type 1 diabetes (dated by TCRdb to between 2018 and 2020). For the study in its entirety: Patients and healthy donors did not differ in mean age, gender distribution, total cell number or subset yield. A total of roughly 100,000,000 sorted cells were examined across all samples, and the number of cells per subset was strongly correlated with RNA yield. Whereas all 28 donors provided naive and central memory subsets, regulatory and stem cell-like memory subsets were isolated from just 8 patients and roughly 8 healthy donors. The study compared TCRB repertoires of sorted circulating CD4+ T cell subsets between recently diagnosed type 1 diabetes patients and matched healthy donors.

The entire amount of isolated RNA was reverse transcribed using the High Capacity cDNA Reverse Transcription Kit, so the sequenced TCRB transcripts were expressed ones. Deep immunoSEQ sequencing was applied to naive, central memory and regulatory T cell samples, giving an average of around 3.8 million total reads per sample. After sorted cells were lysed in RLT buffer, RNA was extracted with DNase-treated RNeasy Micro or Mini kits, with the choice depending on cell number. Each cell subset was processed on its own to prevent cross-contamination, while patient and healthy donor samples were processed together. The immunoSEQ multiplex PCR was used to amplify TCRB sequences from cDNA, yielding 87-bp fragments that span the CDR3 region. Sequencing of the amplicons was done on the Illumina HiSeq platform. The study's processing was this. PCR bias was computationally corrected using synthetic template baselines, reads within Hamming distance 2 were collapsed, and singletons that could not be merged were discarded. By aligning reads against IMGT, V, D and J genes, CDR3 length, and insertions or deletions at six rearrangement sites were assigned. Within each subset, clonotype counts were normalized to sorted cell number, after which true diversity and Gini coefficients were computed with the tcR R package. The overlap coefficient, calculated on TCRB nucleotide sequences, was used to quantify repertoire sharing. Imported from immuneACCESS, the table was reduced by TCRdb to in-frame sequences with V and J called. These copies leave out some clones; in studies compared against another copy, an unresolved V gene accounts for under half, and the cause of the remainder is not known. Clone size and the V and J calls come from that table; the DNA yielded D and trimming. The sample data list about 340,000 clones, and 9.3% of these were observed just once. The ten largest clones capture approximately 1% of the sample.

Looking up the germline V gene (reference sequence) yields CDR1 SGHNT and CDR2 YYREEE. At the junction V is shortened by 3 bases and J by 5 bases; bases outside the gene matches: 9. The CDR3 measures 16 amino acids from cysteine to phenylalanine. The DNA shown is the 48-base CDR3, in frame from base 1. A single peripheral blood draw of around 0.11 L on average was collected from each donor into heparinised tubes. A BD FACSAria II and a panel including CD45RO, CCR7, CD25, CD127, CD95 and CD27 were used to sort naive, central memory, regulatory and stem cell-like memory CD4+ T cells. Purity was above 98% for every sorted population. PBMCs were isolated right away by Lymphoprep density gradient centrifugation and were stained directly, without culture. Samples were stained and sorted in pairs, with one healthy donor and one patient per experiment, so that batch effects were minimized. General conclusions and limits of the study: HLA sub-analyses involved small numbers of individuals, so any influence of HLA type on TCRB rearrangement remained unresolved. Sequencing cDNA rather than genomic DNA could over-represent highly expressing activated cells, although activation and CD3 levels did not differ between groups. Shorter templates might have been favored by PCR, but patient and control samples were amplified and corrected together, so both groups would have been affected equally by any skew. Patients with type 1 diabetes made fewer insertions and deleted more nucleotides at VDJ recombination sites, implying thymic rearrangement abnormalities. Naive, central memory and regulatory TCRB repertoires appeared to be more alike among patients than among healthy donors. In all four CD4+ subsets, TCRB CDR3 length was moderately but significantly shorter in type 1 diabetes patients.

This clone was counted between two and nine times. What this receptor recognizes is not known. Qualities for individual bases were not recorded, and no much larger clone is one base off. Sample: central memory CD4+ T cells from blood. The receptor comes from a man aged 30 to 39 with type 1 diabetes. The sequence is built from TRBV5-4 and TRBJ2-5, with 11 bases aligning to TRBD2. The CDR3 in this case is CASSSELAGGRETQYF. At the DNA level, the sequence is TGTGCCAGCAGCTCGGAATTAGCGGGGGGGCGGGAGACCCAGTACTTC.